This TCR beta chain was captured in a study of response to subunit inactivated influenza vaccine. Study results and limitations: The authors offered the suggestion that each seasonal influenza vaccination recruits few new T cells.

Each CDR3 protein gets one entry after TCRdb re-called the RT-PCR reads with MiXCR. The sample holds over 800,000 distinct CDR3 sequences, about 20% seen once. This clonotype appeared a few times. The antigen remains unidentified. The CDR3 is 16 amino acids. V lost 2 bases and J 1 base, leaving 11 bases between the germline ends. CDR1 and CDR2 from the germline V gene are SGHAT and FQNNGV. The sequence came from a man aged 50 to 60 who received an inactivated influenza vaccine. The rearrangement uses TRBV11-2 and TRBJ2-2; no reliable D call. Sequences were derived from PBMCs from blood, sampled less than 6 days after vaccination. The CDR3 bases are TGTGCCAGCAGCTTAAGATCTGTCGGGAACACCGGGGAGCTGTTTTTT. Its protein is CASSLRSVGNTGELFF.